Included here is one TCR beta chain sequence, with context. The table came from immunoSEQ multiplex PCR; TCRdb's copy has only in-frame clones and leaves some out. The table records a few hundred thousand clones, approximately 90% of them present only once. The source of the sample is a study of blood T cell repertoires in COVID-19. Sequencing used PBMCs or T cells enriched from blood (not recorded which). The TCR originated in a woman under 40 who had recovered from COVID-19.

In nucleotides, the CDR3 is TGTGCAAGTCGCTTAACAACCCAGACAGGGGGCGGTCATCAGCCCCAGCATTTT. Protein: CASRLTTQTGGGHQPQHF. The gene calls are TRBV12-2 and TRBJ1-5; the listed D gene, TRBD1, was not tested against the DNA. TRBV12-2 counts as a pseudogene. This CDR3 region has 18 residues.